The 5 T cell receptor beta chains listed next were all sequenced from one sample in a study of blood T cell repertoires in COVID-19 (dated by TCRdb to the early 2020s). The library came from the immunoSEQ multiplex PCR assay. TCRdb retrieved this table from immuneACCESS and kept in-frame rearrangements only. Not all clones are present; in checked studies, unresolved V genes account for under half, and no reason is known for the remainder. Recorded for this sample are roughly 500,000 clones; more than 75% of them occurred a single time. Of the sample, about 2% is held by the ten largest clones. The sequenced sample was PBMCs or T cells enriched from blood (not recorded which). These receptors were obtained from a woman in her 40s who had recovered from COVID-19.

This clone was found a few times. This sequence joins TRBV3-1 (or the pseudogene TRBV3-2) and TRBJ2-7; D perhaps matches TRBD2 (5 bases). CDR3 size: 15 residues. Per germline, CDR1 LGHDT and CDR2 YNNKEL (reference sequence). Trimming stripped 0 bases from V and 1 base from J, with 10 bases between. CDR3 loop: CASSQDQPGSYEQYF. In DNA, the CDR3 is TGTGCCAGCAGCCAAGATCAGCCGGGATCCTACGAGCAGTACTTC.

The chain employs TRBV4-1 and TRBJ2-5; TRBD2 agrees at 13 bases. V shed 3 bases, J shed 5 bases, and the junction held 9 bases outside the gene matches. This CDR3 is built from 17 residues. Germline V gene data show CDR1 as MGHRA and CDR2 as YSYEKL. The CDR3 is CASSHRTSGSTVETQYF. DNA for the CDR3: TGCGCCAGCAGCCATCGGACTAGCGGGAGTACTGTGGAGACCCAGTACTTC.

J is TRBJ2-7 and V is TRBV9, with 8 positions matching TRBD2. The V and J ends lost 4 bases and 4 bases, in that order; junction bases with no gene match: 7. The germline V gene encodes CDR1 SGDLS and CDR2 YYNGEE. The CDR3 loop spans 14 amino acids. CDR3 in amino acids: CASSPPGLVYEQYF. CDR3 sequence (DNA): TGTGCCAGCAGCCCTCCGGGACTAGTATACGAGCAGTACTTC.

The chain employs TRBV11-2 and TRBJ2-2; 7 positions match TRBD2. This CDR3 is 16 amino acids long. V was pared by 5 bases and J by 7 bases, with 13 bases of the junction left unmatched. CDR1 and CDR2 from the germline V gene are SGHAT and FQNNGV. The CDR3 sequence: CASSPGLAGARGELFF. CDR3 DNA sequence: TGTGCCAGCAGCCCCGGTTTAGCGGGCGCTCGCGGGGAGCTGTTTTTT.

V and J are TRBV4-2 and TRBJ1-1; 7 bases are shared with TRBD1. J gave up 11 bases and V 0 bases, and 15 bases lay outside the gene matches. Germline lookup yields CDR1 LGHNA and CDR2 YNFKEQ. This CDR3 comprises 16 residues. The CDR3 sequence is CASSQDGRTGWGWAFF. Written as DNA, the CDR3 is TGTGCCAGCAGCCAAGATGGCCGGACAGGATGGGGGTGGGCTTTCTTT.